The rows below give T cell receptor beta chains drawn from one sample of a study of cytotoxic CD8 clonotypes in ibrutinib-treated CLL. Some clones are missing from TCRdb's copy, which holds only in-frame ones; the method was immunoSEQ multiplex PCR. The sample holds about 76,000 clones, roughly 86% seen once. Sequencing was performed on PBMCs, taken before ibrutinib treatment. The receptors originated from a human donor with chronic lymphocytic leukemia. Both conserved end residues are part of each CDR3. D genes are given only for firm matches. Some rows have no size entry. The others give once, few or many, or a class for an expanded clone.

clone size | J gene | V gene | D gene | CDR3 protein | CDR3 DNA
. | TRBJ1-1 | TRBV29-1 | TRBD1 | CSVRSRAGGMNTEAFF | TGCAGCGTCCGGTCGCGGGCAGGGGGCATGAACACTGAAGCTTTCTTT
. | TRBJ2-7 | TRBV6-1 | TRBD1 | CASSAPDRGYEQYF | TGTGCCAGCAGTGCGCCCGACAGGGGCTACGAGCAGTACTTC
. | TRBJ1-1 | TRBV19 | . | CASKKREMNTEAFF | TGTGCCAGTAAGAAACGTGAGATGAACACTGAAGCTTTCTTT
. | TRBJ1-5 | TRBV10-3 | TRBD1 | CAISEWAGGSNQPQHF | TGTGCCATCAGTGAGTGGGCAGGGGGAAGCAATCAGCCCCAGCATTTT
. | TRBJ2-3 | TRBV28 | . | CASSFGGIDTDTQYF | TGTGCCAGCAGTTTTGGCGGGATCGACACAGATACGCAGTATTTT
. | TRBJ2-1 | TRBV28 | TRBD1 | CASIKNLSPRGQGNEQFF | TGTGCCAGCATCAAAAACCTTTCCCCCAGGGGGCAGGGAAATGAGCAGTTCTTC
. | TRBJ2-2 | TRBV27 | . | CASSLSNRAGAGELFF | TGTGCCAGCAGTTTATCGAACCGGGCTGGCGCCGGGGAGCTGTTTTTT
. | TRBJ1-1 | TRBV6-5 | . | CASSRLRDSEAFF | TGTGCCAGCAGTCGCCTGAGGGATTCAGAAGCTTTCTTT
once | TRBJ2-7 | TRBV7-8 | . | CASSSQNYEQYF | TGTGCCAGCAGCTCACAAAACTACGAGCAGTACTTC
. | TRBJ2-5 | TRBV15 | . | CATSTGRTQYF | TGTGCCACCAGCACTGGGCGGACCCAGTACTTC
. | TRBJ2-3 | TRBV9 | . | CASSVATGGLSGDTQYF | TGTGCCAGCAGCGTAGCTACTGGAGGACTGAGCGGAGATACGCAGTATTTT
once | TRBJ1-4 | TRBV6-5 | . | CASSYTTGTNEKLFF | TGTGCCAGCAGCTATACAACAGGAACTAATGAAAAACTGTTTTTT
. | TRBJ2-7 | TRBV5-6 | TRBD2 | CASSGTGTSGAYEQYF | TGTGCCAGCAGCGGGACCGGGACTAGCGGAGCCTACGAGCAGTACTTC